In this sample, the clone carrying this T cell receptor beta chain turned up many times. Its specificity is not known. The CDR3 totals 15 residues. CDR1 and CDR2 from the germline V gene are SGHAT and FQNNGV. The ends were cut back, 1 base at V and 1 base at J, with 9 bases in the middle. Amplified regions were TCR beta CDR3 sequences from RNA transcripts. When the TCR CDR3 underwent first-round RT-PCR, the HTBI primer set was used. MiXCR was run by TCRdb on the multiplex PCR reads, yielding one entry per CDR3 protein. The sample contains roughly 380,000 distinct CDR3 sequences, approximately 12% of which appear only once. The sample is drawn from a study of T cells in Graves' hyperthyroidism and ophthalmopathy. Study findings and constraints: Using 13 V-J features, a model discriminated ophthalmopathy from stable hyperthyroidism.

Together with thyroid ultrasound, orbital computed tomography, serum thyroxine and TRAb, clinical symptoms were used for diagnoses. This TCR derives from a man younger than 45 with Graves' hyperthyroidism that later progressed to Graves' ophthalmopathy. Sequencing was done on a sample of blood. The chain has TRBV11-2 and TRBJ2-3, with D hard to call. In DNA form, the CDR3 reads TGTGCCAGCAGCTTAGGGGTAGCCGGCACAGATACGCAGTATTTT. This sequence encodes CASSLGVAGTDTQYF.